Listed below are T cell receptor beta chains from one sample, sequenced in a study of blood T cell repertoires in COVID-19. The repertoire was sequenced with immunoSEQ multiplex PCR; TCRdb's copy has only in-frame clones and lacks some. Seen here are around 390,000 clones, 87% observed once, and the top ten hold approximately 9.3%. Sequenced sample: PBMCs or T cells enriched from blood (not recorded which). These TCRs come from a woman between 45 and 65 years old who had recovered from COVID-19. CDR3s include the opening cysteine and the closing phenylalanine or tryptophan. The D gene is left open where the match is weak. Clone size is not always given. Where it is, it says once, few, many or a class for expanded clones.

size	J	V	D	DNA	CDR3
NA	TRBJ2-7	TRBV19	TRBD1	TGTGCCAGTAGTAAGACAGGGGGCTACGAGCAGTACTTC	CASSKTGGYEQYF
NA	TRBJ2-5	TRBV10-3	NA	TGTGCCAGCAAAATGGGGCCTATGACCCAAGAGACCCAGTACTTC	CASKMGPMTQETQYF
few	TRBJ2-3	TRBV7-6	TRBD1	TGTGCCAGCAGCTTATATGCGGGGACAGGATCCGATACGCAGTATTTT	CASSLYAGTGSDTQYF
few	TRBJ1-1	TRBV9	NA	TGTGCCAGCAAGGGGTTGAACACTGAAGCTTTCTTT	CASKGLNTEAFF
NA	TRBJ1-5	TRBV19	TRBD1	TGTGCCAGTAGTATGGCGTTCGACAGGGCCGGTAGCAATCAGCCCCAGCATTTT	CASSMAFDRAGSNQPQHF
NA	TRBJ1-5	TRBV9	TRBD1	TGTGCCAGCAGCGTGAGCCTACAGGGGGCCAATCAGCCCCAGCATTTT	CASSVSLQGANQPQHF
few	TRBJ1-1	TRBV6-5	NA	TGTGCCAGCAGTTACGGAGGGCGCCCTGAAGCTTTCTTT	CASSYGGRPEAFF
NA	TRBJ1-5	TRBV28	TRBD1	TGTGCCAGCGAACAGGGGTACAATCAGCCCCAGCATTTT	CASEQGYNQPQHF
NA	TRBJ1-5	TRBV7-2	NA	TGTGCCAGCAGCCCTGGACAGAAAAGCAATCAGCCCCAGCATTTT	CASSPGQKSNQPQHF
NA	TRBJ1-5	TRBV6-5	NA	TGTGCCAGCAGACGCCGGGACTCACGCCAGCCCCAGCATTTT	CASRRRDSRQPQHF
NA	TRBJ2-6	TRBV19	TRBD1	TGTGCCAGTCATGACCACAGGGGGCCTGGGGCCAACGTCCTGACTTTC	CASHDHRGPGANVLTF
NA	TRBJ2-3	TRBV5-1	TRBD2	TGCGCCAGCAGCTTGCCCACGACTAGCGGAAGCACAGATACGCAGTATTTT	CASSLPTTSGSTDTQYF
NA	TRBJ1-2	TRBV7-9	TRBD1	TGTGCCAGCAGCTACAGGGGAAGTGGCTACACCTTC	CASSYRGSGYTF
NA	TRBJ2-2	TRBV11-3	TRBD2	TGTGCCAGCAGCTTTTTCGGGGGGGCCCCCGGGGAGCTGTTTTTT	CASSFFGGAPGELFF
NA	TRBJ2-7	TRBV4-1	TRBD1	TGCGCCAGCAGCCTTGCGACAGGGAACTACTACGAGCAGTACTTC	CASSLATGNYYEQYF